This T cell receptor (beta chain) was documented in a study of CD8 T cells in Susac syndrome. CDR3 size: 14 residues. From germline, CDR1 is GTSNPN and CDR2 SVGIG (reference sequence). V was clipped by 0 bases and J by 3 bases, with 9 bases between them. TCR beta sequences were obtained from blood CD8+ and CD4+ T cells. Random hexamers were used to reverse transcribe the RNA input (about 0.5 to 1 ug). TCRdb itself ran the immunoSEQ multiplex PCR reads through MiXCR, one entry per CDR3 protein. The sample lists approximately 220,000 distinct CDR3 sequences; around 93% were seen once. The clonotype comes from a human donor with multiple sclerosis. The chain couples TRBV30 to TRBJ1-3; the D is unclear. Material: CD4+ T cells from PBMCs. The CDR3 here is CAWSVAHLGNTIYF. The DNA for the CDR3 is TGTGCCTGGAGTGTAGCTCACCTTGGAAACACCATATATTTT.